This TCR beta chain comes out of a study of early T cells in non-severe SARS-CoV-2 infection. Study at large: Alpha and beta chains were unpaired, from unsorted whole-blood bulk RNA.

Unique molecular identifiers were attached to individual cDNA molecules. Each CDR3 protein gets one entry after TCRdb re-called the 5' RACE reads with MiXCR. The data hold tens of thousands of distinct CDR3 sequences, with over 8.5% observed a single time. General study results and limits: VDJdb-based annotation leaned toward anti-spike CD8 responses and missed private and CD4 specificities.

Trimming took 6 bases from V and 1 from J, leaving 9 bases between them. This CDR3 region has 13 residues. This clonotype was counted at least ten times. Its antigen is not identified. Sequencing input: whole blood. This sequence joins TRBV12-3 or TRBV12-4 and TRBJ1-2, with D unclear. This TCR was recovered from an adult who was a healthcare worker with PCR-confirmed SARS-CoV-2 infection or an uninfected control (not recorded which). CDR3 bases: TGTGCCAGCAGCCGAACAAGTAACTATGGCTACACCTTC. As protein: CASSRTSNYGYTF.